This entry concerns a single TCR beta chain. Its specific antigen is unknown. Base qualities were left out, and no much larger clone turns up one base away. The data belong to a study of molecular identifiers for immune sequencing clone quantification (dated by TCRdb to the late 2010s). With regard to the full study: In a replicate experiment, RNA from roughly 21,000 or 96,000 naive CD8 T cells was split into five aliquots, four of which were sequenced. The study was a methods study using CD8 T cells to benchmark molecular-identifier clustering-based TCR repertoire sequencing (MIDCIRS) and TCR RNA copy counting. Broader findings and caveats from the paper: Highly expanded clone sizes could be underestimated if identical TCR molecules share a barcode. Naive libraries contained spiked-in Jurkat TCR RNA (approximately nine copies' worth), which is not part of the donor repertoire. Even against a background of 750,000 to 1,000,000 naive CD8 T cells, spiked-in Jurkat TCR RNA amounting to a single cell's worth was reported to be detectable. Modeling gave around 3.3 recovered TCR RNA copies per cell versus about 10 by digital PCR, implying about 30% capture efficiency. When barcode sub-clustering was left out, chimeric consensus sequences inflated TCR diversity, with chimeras reaching as high as 47%. In CMV-specific effector cells, over 97% of molecules were held by clones above 20 RNA copies, whereas under 1% of molecules were held by such clones in naive cells.

Libraries were made using PCR. The data were produced on a NextSeq 500. Bulk TCR libraries were made following a previously described method, with the TCR primers given in Table S5. Total RNA was purified with the Qiagen AllPrep DNA/RNA kit. Before analysis, reads from multiple sequencing runs of the same library were pooled. Per the source publication's procedure: Only reads with exact TCR constant sequence were kept, trimmed to 150 nt, and grouped by their 12-nt molecular barcodes. Reads within each barcode group were sub-clustered using a 15% Levenshtein threshold, and quality-weighted consensus sequences were constructed for each RNA molecule. Non-functional sequences were filtered out, along with any lower-count sequence sitting one edit away from another sequence. Based on fitting two negative binomial distributions, any barcode sub-cluster with under 20% of the maximum read count was discarded. TCRdb trimmed public reads at Q25 via fastp, called clones via MiXCR and kept in-frame beta chains. Each CDR3 protein gets just one entry, which takes the most common genes and DNA from the rows behind it. The authors' filters were not applied to this entry. This sample is represented by fewer than 350,000 distinct CDR3 sequences; 24% of them were singletons. The top ten clonotypes cover about 0.7% of the sample.

At the junction V is shortened by 3 bases and J by 3 bases; bases outside the gene matches: 5. The CDR3 runs 15 amino acids, cysteine and phenylalanine included. Just the 45-base CDR3 DNA is kept, in frame starting at base 1. CDR1 and CDR2, looked up from the germline V gene, are LGHNA and YNFKEQ. Naive CD8 T cell libraries were made from roughly 18,000 to 920,000 sorted cells using 10%, 30% or 50% of purified RNA. Naive CD8 T cells were FACS-sorted as CD8+CD4-CCR7+CD45RA+ on a BD FACSAria II into RLT Plus buffer. Around 11 TCR copies' worth of Jurkat RNA were spiked into roughly 19,000-1,000,000 naive CD8 T cell samples to test detection sensitivity. Enrichment of CD8 T cells was done with RosetteSep CD8+ T Cell Enrichment Cocktail plus Ficoll-Paque, and ACK red cell lysis came afterward.

The sequence is built from TRBV4-2 and TRBJ2-7, with TRBD2 identical over 10 junction bases. The sample taken for sequencing was naive CD8+ T cells from blood, with Jurkat cell RNA spiked in. Taken with the paper, the label for cell subset or site translates to: FACS-sorted CD8+CD4-CCR7+CD45RA+ naive T cells. This clonotype originated in a human donor in good health. Some libraries in this study had Jurkat cell RNA spiked in. This receptor carries the CDR3 CASSQRTSGVYEQYF. The DNA sequence follows: TGTGCCAGCAGCCAGAGAACTAGCGGGGTCTACGAGCAGTACTTC.